This is a list of T cell receptor beta chains from one sample in a study of siplizumab effects on memory and regulatory T cells. Data came from immunoSEQ multiplex PCR; TCRdb stores just in-frame clones and leaves some out. The sample holds some 99,000 clones, 92% seen once. Material for sequencing was Tregs sorted from blood. These receptors were taken from a human donor in good health. Both conserved end residues are part of each CDR3. Each record gives: V gene, D gene, J gene, clone size, CDR3 DNA, CDR3 protein. The D gene is left open where the match is weak. For some rows the clone size is stated as once, few or many, or as a class when expanded; others skip it.

TRBV19	.	TRBJ2-1	.	TGTGCCAGTAGTGGGGTCCCCTACAATGAGCAGTTCTTC	CASSGVPYNEQFF
TRBV7-2	.	TRBJ2-7	.	TGTGCCAGCAGCAGGAGCTACGAGCAGTACTTC	CASSRSYEQYF
TRBV4-1	.	TRBJ2-5	.	TGCGCCAGCAGCCAAGTGGCCCTGCCGGGGGCCCAGTACTTC	CASSQVALPGAQYF
TRBV18	.	TRBJ2-2	.	TGTGCCAGCTCACCAGAGGGTCGCTCCACCGGGGAGCTGTTTTTT	CASSPEGRSTGELFF
TRBV10-3	TRBD1	TRBJ1-1	.	TGTGCCGTTCAACAGGGGGCTTATGACTTTGAAGCTTTCTTT	CAVQQGAYDFEAFF
TRBV29-1	TRBD1	TRBJ1-1	.	TGCAGCGTTTCAGCCAGGGGACAGTCGAACACTGAAGCTTTCTTT	CSVSARGQSNTEAFF
TRBV7-2	.	TRBJ2-7	.	TGTGCCAGCGGCGTCGGAAGCTCCTACGAGCAGTACTTC	CASGVGSSYEQYF
TRBV5-1	.	TRBJ1-3	.	TGCGCCAGCAGCTTGGAGGGGATCGGAGACACCATATATTTT	CASSLEGIGDTIYF
TRBV15	.	TRBJ1-2	.	TGTGCCACCAGCAGAGATCAGGTTAACTATGGCTACACCTTC	CATSRDQVNYGYTF
TRBV18	.	TRBJ2-7	.	TGTGCCAGCTCACCCCCCTCATCACGCGAGCAGTACTTC	CASSPPSSREQYF
TRBV4-1	.	TRBJ1-6	.	TGCGCCAGCAGCCAAGCGGCTCAGGGCATGAATTCACCCCTCCACTTT	CASSQAAQGMNSPLHF
TRBV5-1	TRBD1	TRBJ2-2	few	TGCGCCAGCAGCCCCTGGACAGGGGTTACCGGGGAGCTGTTTTTT	CASSPWTGVTGELFF
TRBV10-3	.	TRBJ2-7	.	TGTGCCACCCGGGCAGGGTCCCCCTACGAGCAGTACTTC	CATRAGSPYEQYF
TRBV2	TRBD1	TRBJ1-4	.	TGTGCCAGCACCCCCCGGGACAGGGCCCCGCGAGAAAAACTGTTTTTT	CASTPRDRAPREKLFF
TRBV4-1	TRBD2	TRBJ2-7	.	TGCGCCAGCAGCCAAGATGCAAGCGGGAGCACCGAGCAGTACTTC	CASSQDASGSTEQYF
TRBV10-3	TRBD1	TRBJ1-5	.	TGTGCCATCAGTGGACAGGGCGTCCATCAGCCCCAGCATTTT	CAISGQGVHQPQHF
TRBV14	.	TRBJ1-2	once	TGTGCCAGCAGCTGGGTCGCTAACTATGGCTACACCTTC	CASSWVANYGYTF
TRBV30	TRBD2	TRBJ2-3	once	TGTGCCTGGAGTGTACTTAGCGGGATGCTTACACATACGCAGTATTTT	CAWSVLSGMLTHTQYF
TRBV7-9	.	TRBJ1-1	.	TGTGCCGCCCCAGGACCGACGAACACTGAAGCTTTCTTT	CAAPGPTNTEAFF
TRBV7-9	.	TRBJ2-1	.	TGTGCCAGCAGCTTACTTGCGGGGACTTTCGGATACAATGAGCAGTTCTTC	CASSLLAGTFGYNEQFF
TRBV27	TRBD1	TRBJ2-7	.	TGTGCCAGCAAAGTGGCAGGGGGCTGGTACGAGCAGTACTTC	CASKVAGGWYEQYF
TRBV29-1	.	TRBJ1-2	.	TGCAGCGTACTACTCCTGGGGAAGGAGGGGGACTATGGCTACACCTTC	CSVLLLGKEGDYGYTF
TRBV5-1	TRBD1	TRBJ2-6	once	TGCGCCAGCAGCTCACAGGGGACTGGGGCCAACGTCCTGACTTTC	CASSSQGTGANVLTF
TRBV5-1	.	TRBJ2-1	.	TGCGCCAGCAGCTTGACTACGGAAAGCACTGAGCAGTTCTTC	CASSLTTESTEQFF
TRBV13	.	TRBJ1-1	once	TGTGCCAGCAGCTATCGGGACGGAAACACTGAAGCTTTCTTT	CASSYRDGNTEAFF
TRBV18	.	TRBJ1-1	.	TGTGCCAGCTCACCACTCCAGGGAAACACTGAAGCTTTCTTT	CASSPLQGNTEAFF
TRBV11-3	TRBD2	TRBJ2-3	few	TGTGCCAGCAGCTTAGCGGGAGGGACAGATACGCAGTATTTT	CASSLAGGTDTQYF
TRBV5-1	.	TRBJ2-7	.	TGCGCCAGCAGCGGAGGAGGGAAGCAGTACTTC	CASSGGGKQYF
TRBV6-6	.	TRBJ1-1	.	TGTGCCAGCAGTACGATTAAAGGAGTTAGTTGGTTCTTT	CASSTIKGVSWFF
TRBV6-6	.	TRBJ1-5	.	TGTGCCCGGAGGGGGAGGGGCAATCAGCCCCAGCATTTT	CARRGRGNQPQHF
TRBV19	.	TRBJ1-2	.	TGTGCCAGTAGTATAGGTCGGGGACTTTATGGCTACACCTTC	CASSIGRGLYGYTF